These T cell receptor beta chains were read from a single sample in a study of T cell responses to AZD1222 COVID-19 vaccine. This table comes from immunoSEQ multiplex PCR, and its TCRdb copy is limited to in-frame clones, with some not included. Here the sample spans fewer than 150,000 clones, 92% being singletons. Sample: peripheral blood, taken 28 days after the second AZD1222 dose. These receptors came from an adult who received the AZD1222 COVID-19 vaccine. CDR3s include the opening cysteine and the closing phenylalanine or tryptophan. A D gene is named only where the DNA matches it firmly. Expanded clones are given a class, and other clones once, few, many or no size at all.

>NA|TRBD1|TRBJ1-4|TRBV19
CASSARQGPNEKLFF
TGTGCCAGTAGTGCCCGACAGGGACCGAATGAAAAACTGTTTTTT
>NA|NA|TRBJ1-1|TRBV3-1/TRBV3-2
CASSQAPQVVAEAFF
TGTGCCAGCAGCCAAGCCCCACAGGTGGTGGCTGAAGCTTTCTTT
>NA|NA|TRBJ1-5|TRBV4-3
CASSQDGLSHQPQHF
TGCGCCAGCAGCCAAGATGGGCTTTCTCATCAGCCCCAGCATTTT
>NA|NA|TRBJ1-2|TRBV7-2
CASSSSNRVSVYGYTF
TGTGCCAGCAGCTCCAGTAACAGGGTTAGCGTCTATGGCTACACCTTC
>NA|NA|TRBJ1-2|TRBV6-1
CASREIALYGYTF
TGTGCCAGCCGTGAGATAGCTCTCTATGGCTACACCTTC
>NA|TRBD2|TRBJ2-2|TRBV7-8
CASSLYPAGGLTGELFF
TGTGCCAGCAGCTTATATCCAGCGGGGGGGCTTACCGGGGAGCTGTTTTTT
>NA|NA|TRBJ2-5|TRBV4-1
CASSQIRIQETQYF
TGCGCCAGCAGCCAAATCCGGATCCAAGAGACCCAGTACTTC
>NA|NA|TRBJ1-3|TRBV30
CAWSGVAGNTIYF
TGTGCCTGGAGTGGCGTAGCTGGAAACACCATATATTTT
>NA|NA|TRBJ1-5|TRBV4-3
CASSPNHDSNQPQHF
TGCGCCAGCAGCCCGAACCACGATAGCAATCAGCCCCAGCATTTT
>few|NA|TRBJ1-6|TRBV14
CASSQGPNSLHF
TGTGCCAGCAGCCAAGGGCCCAACTCCCTCCACTTT
>once|NA|TRBJ1-6|TRBV9
CASSLHPGSSYNSPLHF
TGTGCCAGCAGCCTTCATCCTGGAAGCTCCTATAATTCACCCCTCCACTTT
>NA|NA|TRBJ1-5|TRBV19
CASSVTHRVGNQPQHF
TGTGCCAGTAGTGTGACCCACCGCGTGGGCAATCAGCCCCAGCATTTT
>NA|NA|TRBJ1-1|TRBV6-5
CASISGSSGNTEAFF
TGTGCCAGCATCTCGGGGTCCAGCGGGAACACTGAAGCTTTCTTT
>few|TRBD1|TRBJ1-5|TRBV19
CASSRTGAINNQPQHF
TGTGCCAGTAGTAGGACAGGCGCCATAAACAATCAGCCCCAGCATTTT
>NA|NA|TRBJ1-1|TRBV6-5
CASSSNSGGEAFF
TGTGCCAGCAGTTCCAATTCCGGGGGTGAAGCTTTCTTT
>NA|NA|TRBJ1-2|TRBV21-1
CASSKASENYYGYTF
TGTGCCAGCAGCAAAGCGAGCGAAAACTACTATGGCTACACCTTC
>NA|NA|TRBJ1-2|TRBV24-1
CATSDLENYGYTF
TGTGCCACCAGTGATTTAGAGAACTATGGCTACACCTTC
>NA|NA|TRBJ2-1|TRBV12-5
CASGLVWSAHSYNEQFF
TGTGCTAGTGGTTTGGTATGGTCGGCGCACTCCTACAATGAGCAGTTCTTC
>NA|NA|TRBJ1-1|TRBV5-1
CASSFQGTSGAEAFF
TGCGCCAGCAGCTTTCAGGGGACGTCCGGGGCTGAAGCTTTCTTT
>NA|NA|TRBJ2-2|TRBV19
CASHRAMNTGELFF
TGTGCCAGCCACAGGGCGATGAACACCGGGGAGCTGTTTTTT
>NA|TRBD1|TRBJ2-2|TRBV2
CASSDRGLGELFF
TGTGCCAGCAGTGACAGGGGGCTCGGGGAGCTGTTTTTT
>few|TRBD1|TRBJ1-3|TRBV6-6
CASSYRTGTGNTIYF
TGTGCCAGCAGTTACAGGACAGGGACCGGAAACACCATATATTTT
>NA|TRBD1|TRBJ1-1|TRBV7-2
CASRLGQGYTEAFF
TGTGCCAGCAGACTAGGACAGGGGTACACTGAAGCTTTCTTT
>NA|NA|TRBJ1-2|TRBV29-1
CSVTDAAHNYGYTF
TGCAGCGTCACGGACGCGGCCCATAACTATGGCTACACCTTC
>once|NA|TRBJ1-6|TRBV7-2
CASSLAQIVNSPLHF
TGTGCCAGCAGCTTAGCTCAGATAGTAAATTCACCCCTCCACTTT
>NA|TRBD1|TRBJ1-1|TRBV18
CASSPKEKGASTEAFF
TGTGCCAGCTCACCAAAAGAAAAGGGGGCTAGCACTGAAGCTTTCTTT
>NA|NA|TRBJ2-3|TRBV5-1
CASSLGGLSTSTDTQYF
TGCGCCAGCAGCTTGGGGGGACTTTCCACTAGCACAGATACGCAGTATTTT
>NA|TRBD1|TRBJ1-4|TRBV28
CASTLGQAGGFMFF
TGTGCCAGCACTCTAGGACAGGCGGGAGGGTTTATGTTTTTT
>NA|NA|TRBJ1-2|TRBV14
CASSHEEVRRNGYTF
TGTGCCAGCAGCCATGAGGAGGTGAGAAGAAATGGCTACACCTTC
>NA|NA|TRBJ1-2|TRBV28
CASSLPPESPGTGGYTF
TGTGCCAGCAGTTTACCACCTGAGTCCCCGGGCACCGGCGGCTACACCTTC
>NA|NA|TRBJ2-6|TRBV6-5
CASSPGTGGANVLTF
TGTGCCAGCAGTCCCGGGACGGGTGGGGCCAACGTCCTGACTTTC
>NA|NA|TRBJ1-4|TRBV7-8
CASSPRRVGEKLFF
TGTGCCAGCAGCCCCCGCAGAGTGGGTGAAAAACTGTTTTTT
>NA|NA|TRBJ2-6|TRBV5-1
CASTTGLNSGANVLTF
TGCGCCAGCACCACAGGGTTAAACTCTGGGGCCAACGTCCTGACTTTC
>once|NA|TRBJ1-2|TRBV19
CASSTQGSRGVYGYTF
TGTGCCAGTAGTACCCAGGGTTCCCGAGGGGTCTATGGCTACACCTTC